This T cell receptor beta chain stems from a study of vaccination and CD4 T cells after COVID-19. Trimming took off 1 base at V and 2 bases at J, with 5 bases between the two ends. This CDR3 contains 13 residues. The germline V gene has CDR1 SGHTA and CDR2 FQGTGA. Cultured CD4+ T-cell DNA underwent Oncomine TCR Beta short-read sequencing. TCRdb re-derived calls from the PCR reads in MiXCR, one entry per CDR3 protein. The profile covers about 9,100 distinct CDR3 sequences, with 67% appearing a single time and about two fifths taken by the ten largest. The treatment denotes: approximately 9-day PBMC culture with coronavirus spike peptide pools or control peptides (ViraFEST assay). ViraFEST used peptide pools to expand antigen-specific T cells, then sequenced TCRs. Comment on this clonotype: Antigen unknown.

Specimen: CD4+ T cells from blood, cultured in vitro. The V call is TRBV7-3, the J call TRBJ2-5; the D is unclear. The sequence was collected from a human donor who had recovered from COVID-19. CDR3 sequence reads: CASSLMQQETQYF. CDR3 DNA sequence: TGTGCCAGCAGCTTAATGCAGCAAGAGACCCAGTACTTC.